The next 13 T cell receptor beta chains were all read from a single sample in a study of blood T cell repertoires in COVID-19. The protocol was immunoSEQ multiplex PCR, while the TCRdb copy is restricted to in-frame clones and leaves out a portion. The table has 380,000 or so clones, over 65% seen once. Input material: peripheral blood. All receptors come from a human donor with acute or convalescent COVID-19. The donor label of this sample is uncertain.

The rearrangement uses TRBV5-1 and TRBJ2-1, with TRBD2 matching 7 bases. Germline V gives CDR1 SGHRS, CDR2 YFSETQ. The CDR3 has 14 amino acids. The J segment lost 6 bases and the V segment lost 0 bases, leaving 3 bases of the junction unmatched. DNA of the CDR3: TGCGCCAGCAGCTTGGGCAGCGGGGCCAATGAGCAGTTCTTC. Amino acid sequence: CASSLGSGANEQFF.

This chain joins TRBV28 and TRBJ2-7; tentatively, D is TRBD1 (6 bases). The CDR3 contains 15 residues. V lost 6 bases, J lost 3 bases, and 18 bases lay in between. CDR1 is MDHEN, CDR2 SYDVKM, per germline. The CDR3 protein is CASSPSDRVGYEQYF. In DNA form, the CDR3 reads TGTGCCAGCAGCCCTTCGGACAGAGTCGGCTACGAGCAGTACTTC.

This clone was recorded a few times. The chain joins TRBV7-9 to TRBJ1-2; 7 nucleotides agree with TRBD1. The CDR3 sequence is 15 residues long. The ends lost 5 bases at V and 4 bases at J; junction bases unmatched: 10. Germline V lookup: CDR1 SEHNR, CDR2 FQNEAQ (reference sequence). The CDR3 here is CASSVGQNTLYGYTF. In DNA, the CDR3 is TGTGCCAGCAGCGTGGGACAGAATACCCTCTATGGCTACACCTTC. Looking up the rest from reference TRBV7-9 and TRBJ1-2 gives the full variable domain: DTGVSQNPRHKITKRGQNVTFRCDPISEHNRLYWYRQTLGQGPEFLTYFQNEAQLEKSRLLSDRFSAERPKGSFSTLEIQRTEQGDSAMYLCASSVGQNTLYGYTFGSGTRLTVV.

For the CDR3, the DNA is TGCGCCAGCTGGGAAATCACTAGCGGCAATGAGCAGTTCTTC. This codes for CASWEITSGNEQFF. The rearrangement joins TRBV10-2 to TRBJ2-1; 8 bases are a match to TRBD2. CDR3 length: 14 residues. J was trimmed by 6 bases and V by 8 bases; bases with no gene match: 9. From germline, CDR1 is WSHSY and CDR2 SAAADI.

This clone was observed once. This rearrangement joins TRBV9 to TRBJ2-7; 8 positions agree with TRBD2. The last part of the DNA fits TRBJ2-5 better; the J call may be wrong. Germline lookup yields CDR1 SGDLS and CDR2 YYNGEE. This CDR3 has 16 residues. CDR3 in amino acids: CASSDGVLAGQETQYF. The DNA of the CDR3 is TGTGCCAGCAGCGATGGAGTGCTAGCGGGCCAAGAGACCCAGTACTTC.

The V call is TRBV21-1, the J call TRBJ2-1; the table names TRBD1, a call not compared with the DNA. TRBV21-1 is deemed a pseudogene. The CDR3 covers 14 residues. The CDR3 sequence: CASSKGSLRNEQFF. CDR3 DNA sequence: TGTGCCAGCAGCAAGGGCTCCCTTCGGAATGAGCAGTTCTTC.

This clone has a handful of counts. This chain uses TRBV5-5 with TRBJ1-6; D gene uncertain. The CDR3 has 15 residues. Germline V lookup: CDR1 SGHKS, CDR2 YYEKEE (reference sequence). V was clipped by 2 bases and J by 0 bases, with 6 bases between them. The CDR3, as DNA: TGTGCCAGCAGCTTTCTTCCCTCCTATAATTCACCCCTCCACTTT. The encoded protein is CASSFLPSYNSPLHF.

The chain uses TRBV7-2 and TRBJ2-3; the match to TRBD1 covers 8 bases. From germline, CDR1 is SGHTA and CDR2 FQGNSA. The CDR3 extends over 15 amino acids. Trimming removed 4 bases from V and 3 bases from J; junction bases left unmatched: 6. DNA of the CDR3: TGTGCCAGCAGCTCCGACAGGGGCCCTACAGATACGCAGTATTTT. Its protein is CASSSDRGPTDTQYF.

This chain uses TRBV11-2 with TRBJ2-7; TRBD1 is a possible D gene (6 bases). There are 15 residues in the CDR3. Germline CDR1 is SGHAT and CDR2 is FQNNGV. V lost 6 bases to trimming and J lost 4 bases, with 19 bases between them. CDR3 sequence: CASSLGTGHWYEQYF. The DNA for the CDR3 is TGTGCCAGCAGTCTGGGAACAGGGCATTGGTACGAGCAGTACTTC.

The gene calls are TRBV11-2 and TRBJ2-7; 9 positions agree with TRBD2. Looked up from germline, CDR1 is SGHAT and CDR2 is FQNNGV. After removal of 6 bases from V and 11 bases from J, the junction contained 8 bases not matched to a gene. The CDR3 length is 12 residues. In DNA, the CDR3 is TGTGCCAGCAGGGGGCCCGGGACTAGCAAGTACTTC. This gives the protein CASRGPGTSKYF.

The chain employs TRBV6-1 and TRBJ2-4, with a possible D match to TRBD2 (5 bases). This CDR3 is built from 16 residues. In germline, CDR1 is MNHNS, CDR2 SASEGT. V dropped 3 bases and J dropped 1 base, with 13 bases sitting between them. The CDR3 DNA reads TGTGCCAGCAGTGACCGGGGAGTCCTTGCCAAAAACATTCAGTACTTC. Translation gives CASSDRGVLAKNIQYF.

This clone was observed once. The gene calls are TRBV6-4 and TRBJ1-2; tentative D call: TRBD1 (6 bases). Germline values: CDR1 MRHNA, CDR2 SNTAGT. V was pared by 8 bases and J by 8 bases, with 18 bases between. This CDR3 has 13 residues. The CDR3 here is CASRNQGTGGYTF. The CDR3 region has the DNA TGTGCCAGCCGGAACCAGGGGACGGGAGGCTACACCTTC.

This chain connects TRBV6-5 to TRBJ1-6; 10 bases are a match to TRBD1. Trimming took 6 bases from V and 6 from J; bases not matched to a gene: 2. The CDR3 consists of 14 residues. Germline CDR1 MNHEY, CDR2 SVGAGI. This CDR3 reads CASRGTGANSPLHF. As DNA, the CDR3 is TGTGCCAGCAGAGGGACAGGGGCTAATTCACCCCTCCACTTT.